A selection of T cell receptor beta chains follows, all from one sample in a study of blood T cell repertoires in COVID-19. Sequencing was performed with immunoSEQ multiplex PCR; in TCRdb, only in-frame clones are kept and a portion is missing. The sample has under 300,000 clones; about 88% are singletons. Material: peripheral blood. The receptors come from a middle-aged woman who had recovered from COVID-19. CDR3s include the opening cysteine and the closing phenylalanine or tryptophan. D genes are given only for firm matches. Part of the rows lack a size; the others show once, few, many or a class for expanded clones.

size	D	V	J	DNA	CDR3
NA	TRBD1	TRBV7-9	TRBJ1-4	TGTGCCAGCAGCTTGGAGGGGGCAGGGACAACTAATGAAAAACTGTTTTTT	CASSLEGAGTTNEKLFF
NA	NA	TRBV6-5	TRBJ1-2	TGTGCCAGCCGGGTCAGGGGTACCAATGGCTACACCTTC	CASRVRGTNGYTF
NA	NA	TRBV5-8	TRBJ1-5	TGTGCCAGCAGCTTGGCCGGAGGGGTAGGTCAGCCCCAGCATTTT	CASSLAGGVGQPQHF
NA	TRBD2	TRBV6-6	TRBJ2-5	TGTGCCAGCAGTCTTACTAGCGGGGGGATGTTCCAAGAGACCCAGTACTTC	CASSLTSGGMFQETQYF
NA	TRBD1	TRBV7-9	TRBJ2-7	TGTGCCAGCACCCGTGGGACAGGGCACTACGAGCAGTACTTC	CASTRGTGHYEQYF
NA	TRBD2	TRBV29-1	TRBJ2-3	TGCAGCGTTGAAGGTCTAGCGGGGGGTCTGGATACGCAGTATTTT	CSVEGLAGGLDTQYF
few	TRBD1	TRBV7-6	TRBJ2-2	TGTGCCAGCAGCGACCCCGGGACAGAGAACACCGGGGAGCTGTTTTTT	CASSDPGTENTGELFF
once	TRBD2	TRBV7-9	TRBJ2-2	TGTGCCAGCAGCCCCGGGACTAGCGGGGGATACACCGGGGAGCTGTTTTTT	CASSPGTSGGYTGELFF
NA	TRBD2	TRBV5-1	TRBJ2-2	TGCGCCAGCAGCTTGACTAGCGGGAGGGCCGTAAGGACCGGGGAGCTGTTTTTT	CASSLTSGRAVRTGELFF
NA	NA	TRBV12-5	TRBJ2-7	TGTGCTAGTGGTTCCCCCGGGACTGGCTCCTACGAGCAGTACTTC	CASGSPGTGSYEQYF
NA	TRBD1	TRBV5-5	TRBJ2-2	TGTGCCAGCAGCCTCCTTCGTCGGGACAGGGGTAATAACGGGGAGCTGTTTTTT	CASSLLRRDRGNNGELFF
NA	TRBD1	TRBV7-3	TRBJ1-2	TGTGCCAGCAGCCAGACAGGGGCCCCCCTATATGGCTACACCTTC	CASSQTGAPLYGYTF
few	TRBD2	TRBV30	TRBJ2-3	TGTGCCTGGAGTGGTCTAGCGGGGTCCACAGATACGCAGTATTTT	CAWSGLAGSTDTQYF
once	TRBD2	TRBV15	TRBJ2-5	TGTGCCACCAGCAGACTAGCGGGGGGACAAGAGACCCAGTACTTC	CATSRLAGGQETQYF
NA	NA	TRBV6-5	TRBJ1-6	TGTGCCAGCAGTCTCTCGGAGGGGTTTGATTCACCCCTCCACTTT	CASSLSEGFDSPLHF
few	TRBD1	TRBV10-1	TRBJ1-1	TGCGCCAGGTGGGACAGGGAGAACACTGAAGCTTTCTTT	CARWDRENTEAFF
NA	NA	TRBV7-3	TRBJ2-1	TGTGCCAGCAGCCCCCAGAGGGGGGGTTACAATGAGCAGTTCTTC	CASSPQRGGYNEQFF
NA	TRBD1	TRBV2	TRBJ1-5	TGTGCCAGCAGGTGGACAGGGGGCCAAGATGATCAGCCCCAGCATTTT	CASRWTGGQDDQPQHF
NA	NA	TRBV29-1	TRBJ2-4	TGCAGCGTTATTGGCAATGGGCCCCAAAACATTCAGTACTTC	CSVIGNGPQNIQYF
NA	NA	TRBV30	TRBJ2-7	TGTGCCTGGAGTGTACAAGCAGGCAACTACGAGCAGTACTTC	CAWSVQAGNYEQYF
many	TRBD2	TRBV9	TRBJ2-7	TGTGCCAGCAGCCCTCTTGGGAGCGGGGGAGTATACGAGCAGTACTTC	CASSPLGSGGVYEQYF
NA	TRBD1	TRBV3-1/TRBV3-2	TRBJ1-3	TGTGCCAGCAGCCAACCCCAGGGGGCTGGAAACACCATATATTTT	CASSQPQGAGNTIYF
NA	NA	TRBV29-1	TRBJ2-1	TGCAGCGTTGAGGGTGGGAGCTCCTACAATGAGCAGTTCTTC	CSVEGGSSYNEQFF
NA	NA	TRBV28	TRBJ2-2	TGTGCGGGAGCCAGAGACACCGGGGAGCTGTTTTTT	CAGARDTGELFF
NA	NA	TRBV29-1	TRBJ2-6	TGCAGCGTTCGTGTTGGGGCCAACGTCCTGACTTTC	CSVRVGANVLTF
NA	TRBD1	TRBV27	TRBJ1-2	TGTGCCAGCAGCAAGAGCCGGGACAGGACTAACTATGGCTACACCTTC	CASSKSRDRTNYGYTF
once	TRBD2	TRBV5-3	TRBJ2-2	TGTGCCAGAAGCGGGGCTAGCGGGAGGGTGAACACCGGGGAGCTGTTTTTT	CARSGASGRVNTGELFF
NA	TRBD1	TRBV5-6	TRBJ1-2	TGTGCCAGCAGTACCGGACAGGGCCCCCACCCGGGCATCTATGGCTACACCTTC	CASSTGQGPHPGIYGYTF